This TCR beta chain was documented in a study of blood T cell repertoires in COVID-19. For the study at large: From T cells, B-cell-depleted T cells, or PBMCs came the material, which was cDNA or gDNA.

The CDR3 extends over 14 amino acids. After removal of 6 bases from V and 2 bases from J, the junction contained 6 bases not matched to a gene. Germline CDR1 is SQVTM and CDR2 is ANQGSEA. Produced via immunoSEQ multiplex PCR; TCRdb's table is partial and in-frame only. This sample has approximately 220,000 clones, with approximately 80% found just once. The sequenced sample consisted of peripheral blood. The chain has TRBV29-1 and TRBJ2-3; 9 nucleotides align to TRBD2. The origin of this receptor is a man aged 35 to 55 with acute or convalescent COVID-19. The CDR3, as DNA: TGCAGCGTGACTAGCGGCTTTATCACAGATACGCAGTATTTT. Its protein product is CSVTSGFITDTQYF.